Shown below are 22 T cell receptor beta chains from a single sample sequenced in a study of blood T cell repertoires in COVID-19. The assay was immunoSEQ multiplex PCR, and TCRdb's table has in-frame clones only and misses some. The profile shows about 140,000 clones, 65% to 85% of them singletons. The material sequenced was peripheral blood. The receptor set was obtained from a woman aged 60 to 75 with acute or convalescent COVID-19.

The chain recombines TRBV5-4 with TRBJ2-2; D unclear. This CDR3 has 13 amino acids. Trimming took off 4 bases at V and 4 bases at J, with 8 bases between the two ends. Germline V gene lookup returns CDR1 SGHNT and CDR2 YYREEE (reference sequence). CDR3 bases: TGTGCCAGCAGCCTAGACTTCACCGGGGAGCTGTTTTTT. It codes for CASSLDFTGELFF.

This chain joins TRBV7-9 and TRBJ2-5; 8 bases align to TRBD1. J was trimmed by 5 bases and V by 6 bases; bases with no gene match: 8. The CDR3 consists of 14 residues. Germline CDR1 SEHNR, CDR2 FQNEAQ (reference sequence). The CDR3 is CASSPTGVVETQYF. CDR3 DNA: TGTGCCAGCAGTCCGACAGGGGTGGTGGAGACCCAGTACTTC.

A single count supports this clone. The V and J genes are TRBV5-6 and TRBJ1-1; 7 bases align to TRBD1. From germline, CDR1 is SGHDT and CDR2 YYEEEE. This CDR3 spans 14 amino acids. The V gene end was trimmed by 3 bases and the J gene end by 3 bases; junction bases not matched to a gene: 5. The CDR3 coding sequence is TGTGCCAGCAGCTCCCTCAGGGGGTACACTGAAGCTTTCTTT. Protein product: CASSSLRGYTEAFF.

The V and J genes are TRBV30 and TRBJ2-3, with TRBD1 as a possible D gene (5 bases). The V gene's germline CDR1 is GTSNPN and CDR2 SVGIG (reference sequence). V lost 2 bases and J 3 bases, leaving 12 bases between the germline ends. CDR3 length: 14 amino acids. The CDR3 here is CAWSRGGSTDTQYF. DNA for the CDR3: TGTGCCTGGAGTAGGGGCGGATCGACAGATACGCAGTATTTT.

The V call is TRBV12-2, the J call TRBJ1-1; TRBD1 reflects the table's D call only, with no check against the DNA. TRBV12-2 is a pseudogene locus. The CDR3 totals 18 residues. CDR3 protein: CASRLGGQAWVPNTEAFF. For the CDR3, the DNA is TGTGCAAGTCGCTTAGGTGGACAGGCGTGGGTTCCGAACACTGAAGCTTTCTTT.

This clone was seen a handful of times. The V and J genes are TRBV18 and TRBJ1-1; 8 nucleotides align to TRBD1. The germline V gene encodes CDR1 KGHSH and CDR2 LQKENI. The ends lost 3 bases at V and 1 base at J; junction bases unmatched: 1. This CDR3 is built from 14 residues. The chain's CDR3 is CASSPQGANTEAFF. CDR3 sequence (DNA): TGTGCCAGCTCACCTCAGGGGGCGAACACTGAAGCTTTCTTT.

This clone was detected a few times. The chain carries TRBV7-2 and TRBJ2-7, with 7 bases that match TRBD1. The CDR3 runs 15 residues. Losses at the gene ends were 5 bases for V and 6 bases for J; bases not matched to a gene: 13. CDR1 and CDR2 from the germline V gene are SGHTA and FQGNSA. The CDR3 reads CASSPAQQGLGEQYF. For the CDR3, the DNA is TGTGCCAGCAGCCCAGCTCAACAGGGGTTGGGCGAGCAGTACTTC. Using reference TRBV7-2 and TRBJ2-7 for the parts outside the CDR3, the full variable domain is GAGVSQSPSNKVTEKGKDVELRCDPISGHTALYWYRQSLGQGLEFLIYFQGNSAPDKSGLPSDRFSAERTGGSVSTLTIQRTQQEDSAVYLCASSPAQQGLGEQYFGPGTRLTVT.

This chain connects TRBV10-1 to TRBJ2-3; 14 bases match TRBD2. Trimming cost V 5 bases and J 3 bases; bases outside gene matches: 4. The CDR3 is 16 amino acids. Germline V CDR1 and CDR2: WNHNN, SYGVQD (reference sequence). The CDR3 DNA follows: TGCGCCAGCAGTCCGGGACTAGCGGGAGTGACAGATACGCAGTATTTT. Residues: CASSPGLAGVTDTQYF.

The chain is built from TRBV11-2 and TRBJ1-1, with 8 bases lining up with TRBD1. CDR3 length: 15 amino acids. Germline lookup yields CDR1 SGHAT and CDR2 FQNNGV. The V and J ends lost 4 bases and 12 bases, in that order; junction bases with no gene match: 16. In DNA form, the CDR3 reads TGTGCCAGCAGCTCACTCGTCGGGACAGGACTCCCGTCTTTCTTT. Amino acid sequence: CASSSLVGTGLPSFF.

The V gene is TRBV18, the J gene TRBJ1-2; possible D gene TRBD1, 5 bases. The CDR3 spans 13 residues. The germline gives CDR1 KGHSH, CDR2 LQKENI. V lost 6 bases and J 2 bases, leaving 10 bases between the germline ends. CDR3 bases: TGTGCCAGCTCCCCCGGGGGAAACTATGGCTACACCTTC. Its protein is CASSPGGNYGYTF.

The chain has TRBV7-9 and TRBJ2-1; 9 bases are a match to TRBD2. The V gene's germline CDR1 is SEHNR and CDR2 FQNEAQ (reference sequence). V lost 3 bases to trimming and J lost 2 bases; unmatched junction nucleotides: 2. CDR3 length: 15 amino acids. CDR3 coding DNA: TGTGCCAGCAGCTTTGCGGGAGGGCCCTACAATGAGCAGTTCTTC. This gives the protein CASSFAGGPYNEQFF.

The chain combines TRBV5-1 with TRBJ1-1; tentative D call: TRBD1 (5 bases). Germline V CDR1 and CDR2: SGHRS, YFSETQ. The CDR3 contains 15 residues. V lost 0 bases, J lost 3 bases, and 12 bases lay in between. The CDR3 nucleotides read TGCGCCAGCAGCTTGGAGGGGAGGGTTGACACTGAAGCTTTCTTT. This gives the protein CASSLEGRVDTEAFF.

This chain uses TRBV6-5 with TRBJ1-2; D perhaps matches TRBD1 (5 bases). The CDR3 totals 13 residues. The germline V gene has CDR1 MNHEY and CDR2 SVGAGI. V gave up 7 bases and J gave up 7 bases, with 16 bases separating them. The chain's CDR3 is CASIKAGVAGYTF. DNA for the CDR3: TGTGCCAGCATCAAGGCGGGGGTGGCTGGCTACACCTTC.

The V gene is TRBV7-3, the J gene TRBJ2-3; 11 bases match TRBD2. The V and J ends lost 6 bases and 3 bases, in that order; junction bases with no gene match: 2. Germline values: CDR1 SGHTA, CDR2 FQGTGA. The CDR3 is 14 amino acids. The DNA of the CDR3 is TGTGCCAGCAGTAGCGGGAGGGGAACAGATACGCAGTATTTT. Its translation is CASSSGRGTDTQYF.

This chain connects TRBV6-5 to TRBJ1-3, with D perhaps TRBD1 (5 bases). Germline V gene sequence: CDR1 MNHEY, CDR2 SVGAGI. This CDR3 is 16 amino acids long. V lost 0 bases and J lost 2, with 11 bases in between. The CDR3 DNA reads TGTGCCAGCAGTTACTCGACGGGGGGAGCTGGAAACACCATATATTTT. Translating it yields CASSYSTGGAGNTIYF.

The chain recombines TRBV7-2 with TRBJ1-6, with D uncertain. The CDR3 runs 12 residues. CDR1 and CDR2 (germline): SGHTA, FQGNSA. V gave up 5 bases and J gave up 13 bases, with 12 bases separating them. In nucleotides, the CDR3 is TGTGCCAGCAGCAGGAGATTTAGGCCCCTCCACTTT. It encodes CASSRRFRPLHF.

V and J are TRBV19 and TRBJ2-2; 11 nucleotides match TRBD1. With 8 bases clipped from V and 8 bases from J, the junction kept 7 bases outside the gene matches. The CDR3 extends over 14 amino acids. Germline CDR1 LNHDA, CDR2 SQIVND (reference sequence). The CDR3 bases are TGTGCCAGTGGGACAGGGGGTAATCGTGGGGAGCTGTTTTTT. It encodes CASGTGGNRGELFF.

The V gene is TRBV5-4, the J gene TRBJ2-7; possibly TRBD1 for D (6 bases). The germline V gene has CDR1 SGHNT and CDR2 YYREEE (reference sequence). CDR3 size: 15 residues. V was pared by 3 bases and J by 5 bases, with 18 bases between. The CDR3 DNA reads TGTGCCAGCAGCTCCGTCGAACAGGGTTGGAACGAGCAGTACTTC. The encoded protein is CASSSVEQGWNEQYF.

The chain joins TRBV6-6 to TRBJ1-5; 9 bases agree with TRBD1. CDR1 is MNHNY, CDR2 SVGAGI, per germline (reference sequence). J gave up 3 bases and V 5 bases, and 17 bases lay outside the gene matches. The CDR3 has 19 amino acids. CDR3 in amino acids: CASSPGFGTGLRDNQPQHF. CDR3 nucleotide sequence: TGTGCCAGCAGTCCCGGCTTCGGGACAGGGCTTCGGGACAATCAGCCCCAGCATTTT.

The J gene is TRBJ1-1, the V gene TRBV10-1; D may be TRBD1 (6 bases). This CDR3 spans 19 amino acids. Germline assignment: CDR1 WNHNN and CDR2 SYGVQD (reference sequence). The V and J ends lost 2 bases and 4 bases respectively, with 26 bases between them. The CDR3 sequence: CASSERVGRGGETLTEAFF. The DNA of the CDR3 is TGCGCCAGCAGTGAGAGGGTCGGTAGAGGGGGGGAGACACTCACTGAAGCTTTCTTT.

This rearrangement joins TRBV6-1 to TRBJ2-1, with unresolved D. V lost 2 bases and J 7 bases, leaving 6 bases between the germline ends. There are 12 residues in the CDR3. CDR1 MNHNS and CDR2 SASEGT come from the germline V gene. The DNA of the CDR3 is TGTGCCAGCAGTGAAATGAGAAATGAGCAGTTCTTC. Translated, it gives CASSEMRNEQFF.

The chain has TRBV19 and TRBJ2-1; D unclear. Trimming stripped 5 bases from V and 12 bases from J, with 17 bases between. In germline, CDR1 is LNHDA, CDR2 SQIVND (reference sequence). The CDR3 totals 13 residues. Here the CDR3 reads CASSPGSNSRQFF. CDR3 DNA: TGTGCCAGTAGTCCCGGGTCCAATTCGAGGCAGTTCTTC.